The next 5 T cell receptor beta chains were all read from a single sample in a study of cytomegalovirus exposure and HLA in healthy donors. The PCR was carried out with 60 Vbeta primers and 13 Jbeta primers. Libraries were prepared by immunoSEQ multiplex PCR; TCRdb keeps only in-frame clonotypes and omits some of them. The table shows approximately 100,000 clones, with roughly a tenth occurring only once. What was sequenced was PBMCs. All receptors derive from a man aged 45-60 years in good health and CMV-seropositive.

This clone was found a few times. Because the CDR3 is missing its conserved closing phenylalanine or tryptophan, this is likely a read error. The rearrangement joins TRBV30 to TRBJ1-1; perhaps TRBD1 as D (6 bases). In germline, CDR1 is GTSNPN, CDR2 SVGIG (reference sequence). The ends were cut back, 0 bases at V and 0 bases at J, with 14 bases in the middle. This CDR3 spans 16 amino acids. The CDR3, as DNA: TGTGCCTGGAGTGTATGGGCAGGGGCCCTGAACACTGAAGCTTTCTCT. It is translated as CAWSVWAGALNTEAFS.

V and J are TRBV10-3 and TRBJ2-3; maybe TRBD1 (6 bases). This CDR3 is built from 12 residues. V dropped 6 bases and J dropped 2 bases, with 6 bases sitting between them. Germline loops: CDR1 ENHRY, CDR2 SYGVKD. This chain's CDR3 is CAIRGATDTQYF. CDR3 in DNA: TGTGCCATCAGGGGGGCCACAGATACGCAGTATTTT.

This clone was picked up a small number of times. J is TRBJ1-2 and V is TRBV27; D unresolved. Trimming pared 7 bases from V and 0 bases from J, leaving 9 bases between. The CDR3 length is 13 residues. Germline assignment: CDR1 MNHEY and CDR2 SMNVEV (reference sequence). The CDR3 reads CASTRSPNYGYTF. The CDR3 DNA is TGTGCCAGCACCCGAAGCCCTAACTATGGCTACACCTTC.

The chain couples TRBV19 to TRBJ1-4; the match to TRBD1 covers 7 bases. The V and J ends lost 7 bases and 4 bases, in that order; junction bases with no gene match: 9. This CDR3 spans 15 amino acids. The germline V gene has CDR1 LNHDA and CDR2 SQIVND (reference sequence). The CDR3 protein is CASTNIDRDNEKLFF. The DNA of the CDR3 is TGTGCCAGTACCAACATTGACAGGGATAATGAAAAACTGTTTTTT. Filled out from reference TRBV19 and TRBJ1-4, the complete variable domain reads DGGITQSPKYLFRKEGQNVTLSCEQNLNHDAMYWYRQDPGQGLRLIYYSQIVNDFQKGDIAEGYSVSREKKESFPLTVTSAQKNPTAFYLCASTNIDRDNEKLFFGSGTQLSVL.

This clone has just a few counts. The V call is TRBV15, the J call TRBJ2-7, with no clear D. CDR1 LNHNV and CDR2 YYDKDF come from the germline V gene (reference sequence). V was shortened by 1 base and J by 3 bases, with 7 bases between the two germline ends. The CDR3 runs 13 residues. In nucleotides, the CDR3 is TGTGCCACCAGCAGAGGGCAGGTCTACGAGCAGTACTTC. Amino acid sequence: CATSRGQVYEQYF.